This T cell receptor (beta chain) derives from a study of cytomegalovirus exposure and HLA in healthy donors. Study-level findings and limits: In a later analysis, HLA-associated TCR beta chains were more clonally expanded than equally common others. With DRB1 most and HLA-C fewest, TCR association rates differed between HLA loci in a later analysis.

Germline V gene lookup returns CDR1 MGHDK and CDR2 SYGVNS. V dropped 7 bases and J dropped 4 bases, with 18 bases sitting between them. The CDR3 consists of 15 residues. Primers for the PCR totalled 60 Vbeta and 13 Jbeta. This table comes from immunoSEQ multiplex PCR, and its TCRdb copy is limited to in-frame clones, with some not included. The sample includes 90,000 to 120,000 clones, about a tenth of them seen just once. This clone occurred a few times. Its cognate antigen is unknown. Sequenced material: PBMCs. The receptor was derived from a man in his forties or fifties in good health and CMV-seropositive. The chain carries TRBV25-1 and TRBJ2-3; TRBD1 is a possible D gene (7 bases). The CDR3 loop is CASMRDTQGADTQYF. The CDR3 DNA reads TGTGCCAGCATGCGGGACACCCAGGGGGCAGATACGCAGTATTTT.